The rows below give T cell receptor beta chains drawn from one sample of a study of PD-L1 blockade in urothelial cancer. The table came from immunoSEQ multiplex PCR; TCRdb's copy has only in-frame clones and leaves some out. Among 35,000 to 45,000 clones listed, 80% to 95% were seen once. The specimen was PBMCs, collected around atezolizumab (anti-PD-L1) treatment. The receptors originated from a man aged 65-85 years with urothelial cancer. The CDR3 runs from the conserved cysteine through the conserved F or W. Each record gives: CDR3 protein, CDR3 DNA, J gene, V gene, D gene. The D gene is left open where the match is weak.

cdr3_aa: CASRVSGSSYNEQFF; cdr3_nt: TGCGCCAGCAGGGTTAGCGGGAGCTCCTACAATGAGCAGTTCTTC; j_call: TRBJ2-1; v_call: TRBV5-1; d_call: TRBD2
cdr3_aa: CASSGTGPVTEAFF; cdr3_nt: TGCGCCAGCAGTGGTACAGGGCCTGTCACTGAAGCTTTCTTT; j_call: TRBJ1-1; v_call: TRBV10-1; d_call: -
cdr3_aa: CASSGTSGRAKETQYF; cdr3_nt: TGCGCCAGCAGCGGGACTAGCGGGAGGGCCAAGGAGACCCAGTACTTC; j_call: TRBJ2-5; v_call: TRBV5-1; d_call: TRBD2
cdr3_aa: CASSLGTSSDTQYF; cdr3_nt: TGTGCCAGCAGCCTCGGGACTAGCTCAGATACGCAGTATTTT; j_call: TRBJ2-3; v_call: TRBV7-3; d_call: TRBD2
cdr3_aa: CASTPLRGATMNTEAFF; cdr3_nt: TGTGCCAGCACCCCTCTTAGAGGCGCGACCATGAACACTGAAGCTTTCTTT; j_call: TRBJ1-1; v_call: TRBV28; d_call: -
cdr3_aa: CACQRLAGGTNTGELFF; cdr3_nt: TGTGCCTGTCAAAGACTAGCGGGAGGGACGAACACCGGGGAGCTGTTTTTT; j_call: TRBJ2-2; v_call: TRBV19; d_call: TRBD2
cdr3_aa: CASTWGSGNEKLFF; cdr3_nt: TGTGCCAGCACCTGGGGTAGCGGAAATGAAAAACTGTTTTTT; j_call: TRBJ1-4; v_call: TRBV4-2; d_call: -
cdr3_aa: CASISGVVGNTIYF; cdr3_nt: TGTGCCAGCATCAGCGGGGTGGTTGGAAACACCATATATTTT; j_call: TRBJ1-3; v_call: TRBV28; d_call: -
cdr3_aa: CASTQGYEQYF; cdr3_nt: TGTGCCAGCACCCAGGGCTACGAGCAGTACTTC; j_call: TRBJ2-7; v_call: TRBV6-5; d_call: -
cdr3_aa: CASSVGGGTQYF; cdr3_nt: TGTGCCAGCAGCGTAGGGGGGGGGACCCAGTACTTC; j_call: TRBJ2-5; v_call: TRBV9; d_call: TRBD2
cdr3_aa: CASSHGTSGPLSTDTQYF; cdr3_nt: TGTGCCAGCAGCCACGGGACTAGCGGCCCCCTTAGCACAGATACGCAGTATTTT; j_call: TRBJ2-3; v_call: TRBV4-2; d_call: TRBD2
cdr3_aa: CASSTSLAAKNIQYF; cdr3_nt: TGTGCCAGCAGTACATCACTAGCGGCCAAAAACATTCAGTACTTC; j_call: TRBJ2-4; v_call: TRBV6-5; d_call: TRBD2
cdr3_aa: CASSYGVGGYEQYF; cdr3_nt: TGTGCCAGCAGTTACGGGGTCGGGGGCTACGAGCAGTACTTC; j_call: TRBJ2-7; v_call: TRBV6-5; d_call: -
cdr3_aa: CASSSGQVGYTEAFF; cdr3_nt: TGTGCCAGCAGCTCGGGACAGGTAGGATACACTGAAGCTTTCTTT; j_call: TRBJ1-1; v_call: TRBV11-2; d_call: TRBD1
cdr3_aa: CASSPTGTRRTGELFF; cdr3_nt: TGTGCCAGCAGCCCAACCGGGACTAGGAGGACCGGGGAGCTGTTTTTT; j_call: TRBJ2-2; v_call: TRBV7-3; d_call: TRBD2
cdr3_aa: CASSGGQGAGGYTF; cdr3_nt: TGCGCCAGCAGTGGGGGACAGGGGGCCGGTGGCTACACCTTC; j_call: TRBJ1-2; v_call: TRBV10-2; d_call: TRBD1
cdr3_aa: CSVDRQVNTEAFF; cdr3_nt: TGCAGCGTTGACAGGCAGGTTAACACTGAAGCTTTCTTT; j_call: TRBJ1-1; v_call: TRBV29-1; d_call: -
cdr3_aa: CASSYSRITNEKLFF; cdr3_nt: TGTGCCAGCAGTTACTCCAGGATAACTAATGAAAAACTGTTTTTT; j_call: TRBJ1-4; v_call: TRBV6-5; d_call: -
cdr3_aa: CASSRRAGRSYEQYF; cdr3_nt: TGTGCCAGCAGTCGGAGGGCCGGACGGTCCTACGAGCAGTACTTC; j_call: TRBJ2-7; v_call: TRBV6-5; d_call: -